One sample yielded the 10 T cell receptor beta chains listed below, sequenced in a study of T-cell memory formation after mild COVID-19 listed by TCRdb under 2021. Receptors were amplified or captured by 5' RACE. The sequencer was an Illumina NovaSeq 6000. TCRdb reran the public reads through fastp at Q25 and MiXCR, keeping productive beta chains. Under each unique CDR3 protein, matching rows form one entry showing the most common genes and DNA. In all, the sample holds about 400,000 distinct CDR3 sequences, and 20% to 25% of those were seen once. The ten largest account for 8.8% of the sample. The sample was PBMCs or a T cell subset sorted from them (not recorded which). The receptors stem from an adult woman who had mild COVID-19 (a few samples of this study predate the infection). The sample titles of this study are shuffled in the database, so cell type and time point are left out; the donor was told from shared clones.

The chain combines TRBV5-1 with TRBJ2-2, with 8 positions matching TRBD2. This CDR3 is 17 amino acids long. Germline V lookup: CDR1 SGHRS, CDR2 YFSETQ. With 3 bases clipped from V and 0 bases from J, the junction kept 7 bases outside the gene matches. The CDR3 is CASSSTVAGPNTGELFF. In DNA form, the CDR3 reads TGCGCCAGCAGCTCCACAGTAGCGGGGCCGAACACCGGGGAGCTGTTTTTT. The full variable domain, completed using reference TRBV5-1 and TRBJ2-2, is KAGVTQTPRYLIKTRGQQVTLSCSPISGHRSVSWYQQTPGQGLQFLFEYFSETQRNKGNFPGRFSGRQFSNSRSEMNVSTLELGDSALYLCASSSTVAGPNTGELFFGEGSRLTVL.

This clonotype has ten or more counts. The rearrangement joins TRBV2 to TRBJ1-4, with a weak D call TRBD1 (5 bases). Looked up from germline, CDR1 is SNHLY and CDR2 is FYNNEI. V lost 4 bases, J lost 8 bases, and 14 bases lay in between. The CDR3 covers 14 residues. This chain's CDR3 is CASSAGRIYEKLFF. Written as DNA, the CDR3 is TGTGCCAGCAGTGCAGGGAGGATTTACGAAAAACTGTTTTTT. The full variable domain, in which reference TRBV2 and TRBJ1-4 provide the parts outside the CDR3, is EPEVTQTPSHQVTQMGQEVILRCVPISNHLYFYWYRQILGQKVEFLVSFYNNEISEKSEIFDDQFSVERPDGSNFTLKIRSTKLEDSAMYFCASSAGRIYEKLFFGSGTQLSVL.

This clonotype was counted a few times. This rearrangement joins TRBV19 to TRBJ2-3, with TRBD2 matching over 8 bases. The CDR3 length is 17 residues. The V gene end was trimmed by 0 bases and the J gene end by 2 bases; junction bases not matched to a gene: 7. From germline, CDR1 is LNHDA and CDR2 SQIVND (reference sequence). Here the CDR3 DNA reads TGTGCCAGTAGTATAGATCGCGGGAGGCCTTTCACAGATACGCAGTATTTT. Protein product: CASSIDRGRPFTDTQYF.

The sample holds a few counts of this clonotype. The rearrangement uses TRBV7-9 and TRBJ2-3; 7 positions match TRBD1. Germline CDR1 and CDR2: SEHNR and FQNEAQ (reference sequence). Trimming took 1 base from V and 3 from J; bases not matched to a gene: 10. The CDR3 is 17 amino acids. For the CDR3, the DNA is TGTGCCAGCAGCTTAGGAGACAGGGTTATTAGGACAGATACGCAGTATTTT. This sequence encodes CASSLGDRVIRTDTQYF. Combining the CDR3 with reference TRBV7-9 and TRBJ2-3 gives the whole variable domain DTGVSQNPRHKITKRGQNVTFRCDPISEHNRLYWYRQTLGQGPEFLTYFQNEAQLEKSRLLSDRFSAERPKGSFSTLEIQRTEQGDSAMYLCASSLGDRVIRTDTQYFGPGTRLTVL.

The table lists this clonotype with a count of one. The rearrangement links TRBV19 to TRBJ2-5; D perhaps matches TRBD2 (7 bases). The germline gives CDR1 LNHDA, CDR2 SQIVND (reference sequence). This CDR3 has 15 residues. V was cut by 7 bases and J by 3 bases, with 18 bases left in between. The CDR3 spells CASKGGAAGEETQYF. The CDR3, as DNA: TGTGCCAGTAAAGGGGGGGCGGCCGGGGAAGAGACCCAGTACTTC.

This clonotype has a handful of counts. The rearrangement uses TRBV6-2 or TRBV6-3 and TRBJ2-7; TRBD2 agrees at 14 bases. CDR1 MNHEY and CDR2 SVGEGT come from the germline V gene. Unmatched junction bases numbered 18, after V lost 4 bases and J lost 7 bases. The CDR3 spans 19 residues. The CDR3 loop reads CASSFRFGTSGSTPREQYF. In DNA form, the CDR3 reads TGTGCCAGCAGTTTTCGCTTCGGGACTAGCGGGAGTACCCCAAGGGAGCAGTACTTC.

V and J are TRBV4-2 and TRBJ2-1; TRBD2 is a possible D gene (6 bases). The CDR3 length is 17 residues. With 0 bases removed from V and 3 bases from J, the gap between germline ends came to 15 bases. From germline, CDR1 is LGHNA and CDR2 YNFKEQ. DNA for the CDR3: TGTGCCAGCAGCCAAGACTGGAGCGCCGGGGGCTACAATGAGCAGTTCTTC. Translated, it gives CASSQDWSAGGYNEQFF.

The V and J genes are TRBV2 and TRBJ2-3; no clear D. From germline, CDR1 is SNHLY and CDR2 FYNNEI. The V and J ends lost 6 bases and 2 bases respectively, with 12 bases between them. The CDR3 has 14 amino acids. The CDR3 region is CASRWSPSTDTQYF. The CDR3 DNA reads as TGTGCCAGCAGGTGGAGTCCGTCCACAGATACGCAGTATTTT.

The chain joins TRBV7-8 to TRBJ2-2, with 8 bases fitting TRBD2. Germline trimming cut 4 bases from V and 3 bases from J; bases unmatched to any gene: 10. CDR3 length equals 17 residues. The germline V gene has CDR1 SGHVS and CDR2 FQNEAQ. CDR3 sequence (DNA): TGTGCCAGCAGCTGGACAGCGGGGGCCGGGGACACCGGGGAGCTGTTTTTT. Protein product: CASSWTAGAGDTGELFF.

This sequence joins TRBV5-1 and TRBJ2-1; 7 bases align to TRBD1. Trimming took 5 bases from V and 3 from J; bases not matched to a gene: 5. This CDR3 has 14 residues. CDR1 and CDR2 (germline): SGHRS, YFSETQ. The CDR3 DNA reads TGCGCCAGCAGATGGACAGGTCTCTACAATGAGCAGTTCTTC. Amino acids: CASRWTGLYNEQFF.